Presented here are 21 T cell receptor beta chains from one specimen sequenced in a study of cytomegalovirus exposure and HLA in healthy donors. A multiplex PCR was run with 60 Vbeta primers and 13 Jbeta primers. Only in-frame clones appear in the TCRdb table, and some are missing; sequencing was by immunoSEQ multiplex PCR. The sample shows about 180,000 clones, 82% of them seen only once. The sequenced material came from PBMCs. These receptors were collected from a man aged 35-49 years in good health and CMV-seronegative.

The chain uses TRBV4-3 and TRBJ2-1, with 14 positions matching TRBD2. The V gene's germline CDR1 is LGHNA and CDR2 YSLEER. This CDR3 region has 15 residues. The junction had 6 bases not matched to a gene; V was cut back by 4 bases and J by 10 bases. The CDR3 protein is CASSPRLAGGREQFF. In DNA form, the CDR3 reads TGCGCCAGCAGCCCGAGACTAGCGGGGGGGCGGGAGCAGTTCTTC.

This clone was found a few times. The genes are TRBV7-2 and TRBJ2-3, with D perhaps matching TRBD1 (7 bases). The V end lost 5 bases, the J end lost 2 bases, and 14 bases lay between the germline ends. CDR3 length: 15 residues. Germline V lookup: CDR1 SGHTA, CDR2 FQGNSA. The CDR3 here is CASSAQGTDTDTQYF. CDR3 sequence (DNA): TGTGCCAGCAGCGCACAGGGGACTGACACAGATACGCAGTATTTT.

Turning to this clone: Within the sample, other DNA sequences also encode this same CDR3. The rearrangement uses TRBV11-3 and TRBJ2-1; TRBD1 matches 9 bases. Per germline, CDR1 SGHNT and CDR2 YENEEA. This CDR3 has 15 residues. V was clipped by 4 bases and J by 3 bases; unmatched bases: 4. This CDR3 reads CASSSGTGSYNEQFF. The CDR3 coding sequence is TGTGCCAGCAGCTCCGGGACAGGGAGCTACAATGAGCAGTTCTTC.

This clone has a handful of counts. Other DNA sequences from this sample encode an identical CDR3 as well. This rearrangement joins TRBV5-6 to TRBJ2-5, with 12 bases lining up with TRBD1. CDR1 is SGHDT and CDR2 is YYEEEE in the germline V gene. There are 16 residues in the CDR3. V shed 3 bases, J shed 5 bases, and the junction held 8 bases outside the gene matches. The CDR3 is CASSSRGTGGRETQYF. The CDR3 nucleotides are TGTGCCAGCAGCTCCCGGGGGACAGGGGGCCGGGAGACCCAGTACTTC.

This clone was observed once. The chain employs TRBV2 and TRBJ2-1; TRBD2 matches 10 bases. The V gene end was trimmed by 1 base and the J gene end by 9 bases; junction bases not matched to a gene: 9. The CDR3 runs 16 residues. The germline gives CDR1 SNHLY, CDR2 FYNNEI. The DNA for the CDR3 is TGTGCCAGCAGTGAAGGGGGGCTAGCGGGAGCTGTTGAGCAGTTCTTC. Protein: CASSEGGLAGAVEQFF.

This clone was picked up one time. The chain links TRBV14 to TRBJ2-5; TRBD1 matches 11 bases. Trimming removed 5 bases from V and 4 bases from J; junction bases left unmatched: 6. The CDR3 consists of 15 residues. CDR1 and CDR2 from the germline V gene are SGHDN and FVKESK. The CDR3 loop is CASSSRDRGRETQYF. The DNA of the CDR3 is TGTGCCAGCAGCTCAAGGGACAGGGGGAGAGAGACCCAGTACTTC. The variable domain in full, completed from reference TRBV14 and TRBJ2-5, reads EAGVTQFPSHSVIEKGQTVTLRCDPISGHDNLYWYRRVMGKEIKFLLHFVKESKQDESGMPNNRFLAERTGGTYSTLKVQPAELEDSGVYFCASSSRDRGRETQYFGPGTRLLVL.

V and J are TRBV11-3 and TRBJ2-5; D is perhaps TRBD2 (7 bases). V lost 5 bases and J lost 5, with 15 bases in between. Germline V gives CDR1 SGHNT, CDR2 YENEEA. The CDR3 runs 14 residues. The CDR3 is CASSPGEGWETQYF. CDR3 nucleotide sequence: TGTGCCAGCAGCCCAGGGGAGGGGTGGGAGACCCAGTACTTC.

The V gene is TRBV30, the J gene TRBJ2-1; TRBD1 aligns across 8 bases. This CDR3 has 16 residues. The junction had 13 bases not matched to a gene; V was cut back by 5 bases and J by 4 bases. Germline V gives CDR1 GTSNPN, CDR2 SVGIG (reference sequence). CDR3 DNA: TGTGCCTGGGGACAGGGTATCCCCCTTAGATACAATGAGCAGTTCTTC. It specifies CAWGQGIPLRYNEQFF.

This clone appeared a few times. The chain uses TRBV5-5 and TRBJ2-1; 8 positions match TRBD1. This CDR3 has 18 amino acids. The junction had 17 bases not matched to a gene; V was cut back by 4 bases and J by 5 bases. The V gene's germline CDR1 is SGHKS and CDR2 YYEKEE (reference sequence). CDR3 nucleotide sequence: TGTGCCAGCAGCGTGAGGACAGGGTGGGGTATCGAAAACAATGAGCAGTTCTTC. It encodes CASSVRTGWGIENNEQFF.

The chain employs TRBV9 and TRBJ1-4; weak D call: TRBD1 (5 bases). There are 15 residues in the CDR3. Germline values: CDR1 SGDLS, CDR2 YYNGEE. Trimming pared 0 bases from V and 2 bases from J, leaving 8 bases between. CDR3 in DNA: TGTGCCAGCAGCGTAGGATCAGGGACTAATGAAAAACTGTTTTTT. Its translation: CASSVGSGTNEKLFF.

The rearrangement joins TRBV28 to TRBJ2-7; maybe TRBD2 (6 bases). The CDR3 runs 15 residues. Per the germline V gene, CDR1 is MDHEN and CDR2 is SYDVKM. Trimming pared 6 bases from V and 1 base from J, leaving 16 bases between. Here the CDR3 DNA reads TGTGCCAGCAGACGACTCCTGGAGGGTTCCTACGAGCAGTACTTC. Protein: CASRRLLEGSYEQYF.

The chain combines TRBV28 with TRBJ2-7, with 11 positions matching TRBD1. J was trimmed by 5 bases and V by 5 bases; bases with no gene match: 8. This CDR3 is 15 amino acids long. Germline-derived CDR1 and CDR2 are MDHEN and SYDVKM. CDR3 sequence (DNA): TGTGCCAGCAGTCCCCCCGGGACAGGGGGGAACGAGCAGTACTTC. Encoded protein: CASSPPGTGGNEQYF.

The chain is built from TRBV19 and TRBJ1-1; perhaps TRBD1 as D (5 bases). Germline assignment: CDR1 LNHDA and CDR2 SQIVND (reference sequence). Trimming removed 5 bases at V and 4 bases at J, with 14 bases between. This CDR3 is built from 14 residues. In DNA form, the CDR3 reads TGTGCCAGTAGTCTTGGGGCGCGGGGCACTGAAGCTTTCTTT. Its translation is CASSLGARGTEAFF.

V gene TRBV2 combines with J gene TRBJ1-1; weak D call: TRBD1 (5 bases). This CDR3 region has 14 residues. V was cut by 7 bases and J by 4 bases, with 16 bases left in between. Germline V gene data show CDR1 as SNHLY and CDR2 as FYNNEI. The CDR3: CASMARGTGTEAFF. The CDR3 DNA sequence: TGTGCCAGCATGGCTAGGGGCACGGGCACTGAAGCTTTCTTT. Looking up the rest from reference TRBV2 and TRBJ1-1 gives the full variable domain: EPEVTQTPSHQVTQMGQEVILRCVPISNHLYFYWYRQILGQKVEFLVSFYNNEISEKSEIFDDQFSVERPDGSNFTLKIRSTKLEDSAMYFCASMARGTGTEAFFGQGTRLTVV.

The rearrangement joins TRBV19 to TRBJ2-1; a possible D gene is TRBD1 (5 bases). V was cut by 4 bases and J by 8 bases, with 15 bases left in between. This CDR3 spans 14 amino acids. Germline loops: CDR1 LNHDA, CDR2 SQIVND (reference sequence). For the CDR3, the DNA is TGTGCCAGTAGTAAGGTCTCAGGGAACGATGAGCAGTTCTTC. This sequence encodes CASSKVSGNDEQFF.

The V call is TRBV6-6, the J call TRBJ1-3, with 7 bases that match TRBD1. The CDR3 is made up of 14 amino acids. V was clipped by 6 bases and J by 4 bases; unmatched bases: 6. CDR1 and CDR2 from the germline V gene are MNHNY and SVGAGI (reference sequence). CDR3 nucleotide sequence: TGTGCCAGCAGACCCCAGACAGGGGGAAACACCATATATTTT. It codes for CASRPQTGGNTIYF.

This clone was picked up a small number of times. The chain carries TRBV25-1 and TRBJ2-3; 8 bases align to TRBD1. The junction had 7 bases not matched to a gene; V was cut back by 6 bases and J by 2 bases. The CDR3 runs to 15 residues. Germline CDR1 MGHDK, CDR2 SYGVNS. CDR3 sequence (DNA): TGTGCCAGCAGCGCGGACAGGGTATCCACAGATACGCAGTATTTT. This translates into CASSADRVSTDTQYF.

CDR3 region: CASSARTGGSRNEQFF. The CDR3 coding sequence is TGTGCCAGCAGTGCTAGAACAGGGGGAAGTCGGAATGAGCAGTTCTTC. The chain links TRBV6-4 to TRBJ2-1; 8 nucleotides line up with TRBD1. V trimming: 4 bases; J trimming: 7 bases; junction bases outside the gene matches: 12. Germline CDR1 and CDR2: MRHNA and SNTAGT. CDR3 length: 16 residues.

This chain joins TRBV7-9 and TRBJ1-4; TRBD1 agrees at 7 bases. Germline CDR1 and CDR2: SEHNR and FQNEAQ (reference sequence). V was pared by 1 base and J by 4 bases, with 3 bases of the junction left unmatched. The CDR3 is 15 amino acids. In nucleotides, the CDR3 is TGTGCCAGCAGCTTAGTCAGGGGGAATAATGAAAAACTGTTTTTT. Translation: CASSLVRGNNEKLFF. The whole variable domain, remainder taken from reference TRBV7-9 and TRBJ1-4, is DTGVSQNPRHKITKRGQNVTFRCDPISEHNRLYWYRQTLGQGPEFLTYFQNEAQLEKSRLLSDRFSAERPKGSFSTLEIQRTEQGDSAMYLCASSLVRGNNEKLFFGSGTQLSVL.

The chain is built from TRBV2 and TRBJ2-7; TRBD2 is a possible D gene (6 bases). Between the trimmed V and J ends, which lost 2 bases and 1 base, there was a span of 15 bases. The CDR3 loop spans 16 amino acids. Germline V gene lookup returns CDR1 SNHLY and CDR2 FYNNEI. CDR3 residues: CASSEWDSRLSYEQYF. CDR3 bases: TGTGCCAGCAGTGAATGGGACTCGCGGTTGTCCTACGAGCAGTACTTC.

This clone was detected only a few times. The rearrangement uses TRBV11-3 and TRBJ2-2, with a possible D match to TRBD2 (9 bases). Germline CDR1 and CDR2: SGHNT and YENEEA. CDR3 size: 18 residues. V was shortened by 5 bases and J by 4 bases, with 23 bases between the two germline ends. The CDR3 nucleotides are TGTGCCAGCAGCCCAACCAGGGGGCTAGCGGGGTTCACCGGGGAGCTGTTTTTT. It translates to CASSPTRGLAGFTGELFF.